One sample yielded the 15 T cell receptor beta chains listed below, sequenced in a study of blood T cell repertoires in COVID-19. Assay used: immunoSEQ multiplex PCR; TCRdb lists only in-frame clones, some missing. The table records 130,000 or so clones, more than 75% of them present only once. The sequencing sample was made of peripheral blood. These receptors came from a man aged 55 to 70 with acute or convalescent COVID-19.

The V call is TRBV7-2, the J call TRBJ2-1; tentatively, D is TRBD2 (5 bases). V dropped 1 base and J dropped 9 bases, with 10 bases sitting between them. The CDR3 contains 13 residues. Germline assignment: CDR1 SGHTA and CDR2 FQGNSA. The CDR3 loop is CASSLDGVSEQFF. In nucleotides, the CDR3 is TGTGCCAGCAGCTTAGACGGGGTCAGTGAGCAGTTCTTC. The whole variable domain, remainder taken from reference TRBV7-2 and TRBJ2-1, is GAGVSQSPSNKVTEKGKDVELRCDPISGHTALYWYRQSLGQGLEFLIYFQGNSAPDKSGLPSDRFSAERTGGSVSTLTIQRTQQEDSAVYLCASSLDGVSEQFFGPGTRLTVL.

This chain connects TRBV6-5 to TRBJ2-7; 7 bases are a match to TRBD1. After removal of 5 bases from V and 3 bases from J, the junction contained 10 bases not matched to a gene. Germline CDR1 reads MNHEY; CDR2 reads SVGAGI. The CDR3 extends over 15 amino acids. The CDR3 loop is CASSRTGTEYYEQYF. Written as DNA, the CDR3 is TGTGCCAGCAGTCGTACCGGGACAGAATACTACGAGCAGTACTTC.

V is TRBV7-3 and J is TRBJ2-2; TRBD1 is a possible D gene (6 bases). There are 12 residues in the CDR3. The ends were cut back, 5 bases at V and 8 bases at J, with 9 bases in the middle. CDR1 is SGHTA and CDR2 is FQGTGA in the germline V gene. The CDR3 loop reads CASSQGLGELFF. The CDR3, as DNA: TGTGCCAGCAGCCAGGGGCTGGGGGAGCTGTTTTTT.

The rearrangement uses TRBV2 and TRBJ2-7; D call uncertain. Germline-derived CDR1 and CDR2 are SNHLY and FYNNEI. CDR3 length equals 14 residues. The V gene lost 2 bases and the J gene lost 0 bases, with 8 bases spanning the gap. DNA of the CDR3: TGTGCCAGCAGTGAAAGCACGCACTCCTACGAGCAGTACTTC. It codes for CASSESTHSYEQYF.

V is TRBV6-6 and J is TRBJ2-7; 10 bases match TRBD1. The ends lost 5 bases at V and 4 bases at J; junction bases unmatched: 5. The CDR3 spans 14 residues. Germline V gene lookup returns CDR1 MNHNY and CDR2 SVGAGI (reference sequence). CDR3 protein: CASSHRDRGYEQYF. The CDR3 nucleotides read TGTGCCAGCAGTCACCGGGACAGGGGATACGAGCAGTACTTC.

The CDR3 loop is CASRGTSGSTDTQYF. The DNA for the CDR3 is TGCGCCAGCAGGGGGACTAGCGGGAGCACAGATACGCAGTATTTT. The rearrangement links TRBV10-1 to TRBJ2-3; 12 nucleotides align to TRBD2. With 6 bases clipped from V and 0 bases from J, the junction kept 1 base outside the gene matches. The CDR3 is 15 amino acids. CDR1 WNHNN and CDR2 SYGVQD come from the germline V gene (reference sequence).

The chain joins TRBV11-2 to TRBJ1-5; D is uncertain. Germline loops: CDR1 SGHAT, CDR2 FQNNGV. CDR3 length: 14 amino acids. Trimming cost V 5 bases and J 6 bases, with 14 bases left between them. CDR3 DNA sequence: TGTGCCAGCAGCCCGGGAGCTGTCGGTCAGCCCCAGCATTTT. Encoded protein: CASSPGAVGQPQHF.

The chain joins TRBV2 to TRBJ1-5; D is possibly TRBD1 (5 bases). CDR1 and CDR2 (germline): SNHLY, FYNNEI. The CDR3 length is 13 residues. The V end was cut by 5 bases, the J end by 7 bases, with 12 bases between. CDR3 sequence (DNA): TGTGCCAGCAGTTCCAGGGCGGGGCAGCCCCAGCATTTT. Residues: CASSSRAGQPQHF.

This chain connects TRBV5-1 to TRBJ2-7, with 9 bases that match TRBD1. The V and J ends lost 3 bases and 3 bases, in that order; junction bases with no gene match: 1. This CDR3 comprises 13 residues. The germline V gene has CDR1 SGHRS and CDR2 YFSETQ. For the CDR3, the DNA is TGCGCCAGCAGCTGGGACAGGGTCTACGAGCAGTACTTC. Protein sequence: CASSWDRVYEQYF.

Remarks on this clone: This same CDR3 is encoded by further DNA sequences in the sample. V gene TRBV7-3 combines with J gene TRBJ2-3, with 7 nucleotides matching TRBD2. The CDR3 has 14 amino acids. J gave up 3 bases and V 3 bases, and 3 bases lay outside the gene matches. Germline CDR1 is SGHTA and CDR2 is FQGTGA. CDR3 nucleotides: TGTGCCAGCAGCTTGGGAGGGGTAACAGATACGCAGTATTTT. It translates to CASSLGGVTDTQYF.

This clone was picked up one time. The V call is TRBV7-9, the J call TRBJ1-1; a weak D match, TRBD1 (5 bases). V shed 2 bases and J shed 1 base, with 5 bases lying between them. Germline CDR1 is SEHNR and CDR2 is FQNEAQ (reference sequence). CDR3 length: 13 amino acids. As DNA, the CDR3 is TGTGCCAGCAGCTTACAGGGGAACACTGAAGCTTTCTTT. Translation gives CASSLQGNTEAFF.

The rearrangement joins TRBV21-1 to TRBJ2-7; TRBD2, the table's D call, lacks a check against the DNA. TRBV21-1 is noted as a pseudogene. This CDR3 is 18 amino acids long. The CDR3 coding sequence is TGTGCCAGCAGCAAAGGGCGGATACCGAACATATGCTCCTACGAGCAGTACTTC. This translates into CASSKGRIPNICSYEQYF.

The CDR3 reads CASKQPTGDRPSYEQYF. The CDR3 coding sequence is TGTGCCAGTAAACAACCCACCGGGGACAGGCCATCCTACGAGCAGTACTTC. This chain joins TRBV19 and TRBJ2-7, with 8 bases fitting TRBD1. V gave up 7 bases and J gave up 1 base; unmatched junction bases: 15. The CDR3 is made up of 17 amino acids. Germline V CDR1 and CDR2: LNHDA, SQIVND (reference sequence).

This clone was detected a few times. The chain carries TRBV7-6 and TRBJ1-1, with TRBD1 matching 7 bases. Germline loops: CDR1 SGHVS, CDR2 FNYEAQ. This CDR3 spans 14 amino acids. The V gene end was trimmed by 5 bases and the J gene end by 2 bases; junction bases not matched to a gene: 5. In DNA form, the CDR3 reads TGTGCCAGCAGCGCCCGACAGGGAAACACTGAAGCTTTCTTT. Encoded protein: CASSARQGNTEAFF.

The CDR3 spells CASSFTGLAGAGELFF. The CDR3 DNA reads as TGTGCCAGCAGTTTTACGGGACTAGCGGGAGCCGGGGAGCTGTTTTTT. The chain employs TRBV28 and TRBJ2-2; TRBD2 aligns across 14 bases. Losses at the gene ends were 3 bases for V and 6 bases for J; bases not matched to a gene: 3. The CDR3 covers 16 residues. Germline-derived CDR1 and CDR2 are MDHEN and SYDVKM.